These 30 T cell receptor beta chains were all obtained from the same sample, sequenced in a study of T-cell memory formation after mild COVID-19. TCRdb reprocessed the 5' RACE reads via MiXCR and lists one record per CDR3 protein. The sample has about 130,000 distinct CDR3 sequences; roughly 6% are singletons. Sequences were obtained from PBMCs or a T cell subset sorted from them (not recorded which). The origin of the receptors is an adult woman who had mild COVID-19 (a few samples of this study predate the infection). Cell type and time point are not known.

The chain uses TRBV29-1 and TRBJ2-1, with D perhaps matching TRBD2 (6 bases). V was cut by 7 bases and J by 10 bases, with 20 bases left in between. The CDR3 is made up of 13 amino acids. Germline-derived CDR1 and CDR2 are SQVTM and ANQGSEA. CDR3 amino acids: CSARGWGDGEQFF. For the CDR3, the DNA is TGCAGCGCCCGAGGCTGGGGGGATGGCGAGCAGTTCTTC.

This clonotype has at least ten counts. The chain couples TRBV9 to TRBJ2-3; tentative D call: TRBD1 (5 bases). V lost 0 bases and J lost 0, with 11 bases in between. CDR1 is SGDLS, CDR2 YYNGEE, per germline. The CDR3 covers 16 residues. The CDR3 bases are TGTGCCAGCAGCGTAGCAGCAGGGTCTAGCACAGATACGCAGTATTTT. The encoded protein is CASSVAAGSSTDTQYF.

This clonotype has more than one count but fewer than ten. This chain connects TRBV24-1 to TRBJ1-2; D unclear. Germline lookup yields CDR1 KGHDR and CDR2 SFDVKD. This CDR3 has 12 amino acids. The V end was cut by 3 bases, the J end by 7 bases, with 8 bases between. CDR3 region: CATSDPLRGYTF. DNA of the CDR3: TGTGCCACCAGTGATCCCCTACGTGGCTACACCTTC.

The table lists this clonotype with a few counts. The V gene is TRBV5-1, the J gene TRBJ1-6; D not certain. This CDR3 is built from 13 residues. Trimming took 5 bases from V and 7 from J, leaving 10 bases between them. Germline V gene lookup returns CDR1 SGHRS and CDR2 YFSETQ. CDR3 sequence reads: CASRAAGNSPLHF. The CDR3 DNA is TGCGCCAGCAGGGCTGCGGGCAATTCACCCCTCCACTTT.

This clonotype was observed many times. The J gene is TRBJ2-7, the V gene TRBV5-1; D is unclear. The CDR3 spans 14 residues. Looked up from germline, CDR1 is SGHRS and CDR2 is YFSETQ. V was pared by 4 bases and J by 7 bases, with 18 bases between. The CDR3 loop is CASSVASGSFEQYF. The CDR3 coding sequence is TGCGCCAGCAGCGTCGCGTCGGGTTCTTTTGAGCAGTACTTC.

This clonotype has at least ten counts. The chain recombines TRBV7-8 with TRBJ2-1; TRBD2 aligns across 16 bases. This CDR3 spans 17 amino acids. Trimming took 5 bases from V and 6 from J; bases not matched to a gene: 7. CDR1 is SGHVS and CDR2 is FQNEAQ in the germline V gene. CDR3 nucleotides: TGTGCCAGCAGCCCCTCGGGACTAGCGGGGGGGGGCAATGAGCAGTTCTTC. Translating gives CASSPSGLAGGGNEQFF.

This clonotype has just a few counts. This chain joins TRBV5-1 and TRBJ1-1, with D maybe TRBD1 (5 bases). CDR1 and CDR2 from the germline V gene are SGHRS and YFSETQ. Trimming left V 1 base short and J 10 bases short, with 20 bases between. The CDR3 length is 15 residues. CDR3 in amino acids: CASSLKLDSGGPAFF. The CDR3 DNA sequence: TGCGCCAGCAGCTTGAAACTTGACAGTGGGGGTCCAGCTTTCTTT.

The table lists this clonotype with a few counts. This sequence joins TRBV7-2 and TRBJ2-1; TRBD2 aligns across 16 bases. V gave up 5 bases and J gave up 3 bases; unmatched junction bases: 7. The CDR3 has 18 amino acids. CDR1 is SGHTA, CDR2 FQGNSA, per germline. DNA for the CDR3: TGTGCCAGCAGCCTGGGACTAGCGGGAGGGTCCTTCTACAATGAGCAGTTCTTC. Its protein product is CASSLGLAGGSFYNEQFF.

This clonotype was seen repeatedly, ten times or more. The chain joins TRBV29-1 to TRBJ2-3, with 7 bases lining up with TRBD1. The V gene end was trimmed by 0 bases and the J gene end by 5 bases; junction bases not matched to a gene: 8. Germline V gene sequence: CDR1 SQVTM, CDR2 ANQGSEA. This CDR3 spans 15 amino acids. In DNA, the CDR3 is TGCAGCGTTGAAGATGTGACAGGGCCGCGAGATACGCAGTATTTT. This codes for CSVEDVTGPRDTQYF.

The V gene is TRBV12-3 or TRBV12-4, the J gene TRBJ2-5; a possible D gene is TRBD2 (5 bases). There are 14 residues in the CDR3. V dropped 4 bases and J dropped 1 base, with 10 bases sitting between them. Written as DNA, the CDR3 is TGTGCCAGCAGTTCACAACTAGGCCAAGAGACCCAGTACTTC. Its translation is CASSSQLGQETQYF.

The table lists this clonotype with many counts. The chain joins TRBV7-3 to TRBJ2-3; maybe TRBD2 (5 bases). Trimming removed 5 bases at V and 4 bases at J, with 10 bases between. This CDR3 is built from 13 residues. Per germline, CDR1 SGHTA and CDR2 FQGTGA. The CDR3 protein is CASSIELADTQYF. The CDR3 DNA reads TGTGCCAGCAGCATTGAACTAGCAGATACGCAGTATTTT.

In its sample, this clonotype was seen a few times. J is TRBJ2-5 and V is TRBV12-3 or TRBV12-4; maybe TRBD2 (5 bases). This CDR3 contains 13 residues. Trimming pared 5 bases from V and 1 base from J, leaving 8 bases between. The CDR3 region has the DNA TGTGCCAGCAGTGCTGGACTCCAAGAGACCCAGTACTTC. Translated, it gives CASSAGLQETQYF.

This clonotype was counted between two and nine times. V is TRBV19 and J is TRBJ2-3; D possibly uses TRBD1 or TRBD2 (5 bases each). Trimming shortened V by 7 bases and J by 3 bases, and 11 bases separated the two germline ends. CDR1 is LNHDA and CDR2 is SQIVND in the germline V gene (reference sequence). This CDR3 has 13 residues. The CDR3 DNA follows: TGTGCCAGTAATCCAGGGAGAACAGATACGCAGTATTTT. It codes for CASNPGRTDTQYF.

This clonotype was detected only a few times. V and J are TRBV24-1 and TRBJ2-1; D is possibly TRBD1 or TRBD2 (5 bases each). Germline CDR1 KGHDR, CDR2 SFDVKD. V gave up 0 bases and J gave up 6 bases, with 20 bases separating them. CDR3 length: 18 residues. CDR3 sequence (DNA): TGTGCCACCAGTGATTTGAAGGTAGGGGAGAGTTTCATCAATGAGCAGTTCTTC. Protein sequence: CATSDLKVGESFINEQFF.

The V call is TRBV7-2, the J call TRBJ1-4; D is perhaps TRBD1 (5 bases). Germline V gene lookup returns CDR1 SGHTA and CDR2 FQGNSA. The CDR3 spans 14 residues. V lost 2 bases and J 8 bases, leaving 12 bases between the germline ends. CDR3 sequence (DNA): TGTGCCAGCAGCTTATCCCAGGGCGGAGAAAAACTGTTTTTT. This encodes CASSLSQGGEKLFF. The full variable domain, completed using reference TRBV7-2 and TRBJ1-4, is GAGVSQSPSNKVTEKGKDVELRCDPISGHTALYWYRQSLGQGLEFLIYFQGNSAPDKSGLPSDRFSAERTGGSVSTLTIQRTQQEDSAVYLCASSLSQGGEKLFFGSGTQLSVL.

This clonotype was seen a handful of times. The V call is TRBV12-3 or TRBV12-4, the J call TRBJ2-3; 8 nucleotides align to TRBD2. CDR3 length: 15 residues. The V and J ends lost 1 base and 3 bases, in that order; junction bases with no gene match: 3. The CDR3 coding sequence is TGTGCCAGCAGTTTAGTTAGCGGGAATACAGATACGCAGTATTTT. Translating gives CASSLVSGNTDTQYF.

This clonotype occurred many times. The J gene is TRBJ1-2, the V gene TRBV5-1, with a weak D call TRBD1 (5 bases). Germline CDR1 is SGHRS and CDR2 is YFSETQ. V was trimmed by 4 bases and J by 8 bases, leaving 18 bases between them. There are 14 residues in the CDR3. The CDR3 DNA is TGCGCCAGCAGCGACCCAGGGATGACTCTGGGCTACACCTTC. This translates into CASSDPGMTLGYTF.

A remark on this clonotype: One end of the junction fails to match germline, which may point to a read error. The genes are TRBV4-2 and TRBJ1-2; the D gene is possibly TRBD1 (5 bases). The CDR3 runs to 15 residues. Germline V gene lookup returns CDR1 LGHNA and CDR2 YNFKEQ. CDR3 in DNA: TGTGCCAGCACCCAAGATCGGGACGGTAGATATGGCTACACCTTC. Translating gives CASTQDRDGRYGYTF.

This clonotype has at least ten counts. The genes are TRBV25-1 and TRBJ2-3; D is undetermined. Trimming removed 0 bases from V and 7 bases from J, with 8 bases in between. Germline assignment: CDR1 MGHDK and CDR2 SYGVNS. The CDR3 consists of 13 residues. The DNA of the CDR3 is TGTGCCAGCAGTGAATATGTGGGGAATACGCAGTATTTT. Its protein product is CASSEYVGNTQYF.

This clonotype was seen many times. This chain connects TRBV24-1 to TRBJ2-2; TRBD2 aligns across 7 bases. J gave up 3 bases and V 10 bases, and 10 bases lay outside the gene matches. The CDR3 extends over 15 amino acids. The V gene's germline CDR1 is KGHDR and CDR2 SFDVKD. CDR3 sequence (DNA): TGTGCCACGGCCCGGGGGGAGACTTACACCGGGGAGCTGTTTTTT. Amino acids: CATARGETYTGELFF.

The table lists this clonotype with many counts. The rearrangement joins TRBV20-1 to TRBJ2-1, with 7 bases matching TRBD1. The CDR3 spans 14 residues. Germline trimming cut 5 bases from V and 5 bases from J; bases unmatched to any gene: 9. Germline V gives CDR1 DFQATT, CDR2 SNEGSKA (reference sequence). CDR3 sequence reads: CSAQTGTANNEQFF. DNA for the CDR3: TGCAGTGCTCAGACCGGGACAGCGAACAATGAGCAGTTCTTC.

This clonotype was seen once. The V and J genes are TRBV12-3 or TRBV12-4 and TRBJ2-5; 7 bases map to TRBD2. V gave up 5 bases and J gave up 5 bases; unmatched junction bases: 11. The CDR3 covers 15 residues. The CDR3 loop is CASSHTRTSAETQYF. CDR3 in DNA: TGTGCCAGCAGTCATACCCGGACTAGTGCGGAGACCCAGTACTTC.

This clonotype was recorded many times. The chain has TRBV7-2 and TRBJ1-2, with D unclear. Germline V gives CDR1 SGHTA, CDR2 FQGNSA. The CDR3 runs to 11 residues. The V and J ends lost 4 bases and 6 bases respectively, with 6 bases between them. The CDR3 bases are TGTGCCAGCAGCTACACACATGGCTACACCTTC. It specifies CASSYTHGYTF.

Here the CDR3 reads CSASRRLDQPQHF. DNA for the CDR3: TGCAGTGCTAGTCGACGATTAGATCAGCCCCAGCATTTT. This chain links TRBV20-1 with TRBJ1-5; no reliable D call. From germline, CDR1 is DFQATT and CDR2 SNEGSKA (reference sequence). The CDR3 loop spans 13 amino acids. V was pared by 3 bases and J by 5 bases, with 11 bases between.

This clonotype was seen a handful of times. The chain uses TRBV11-2 and TRBJ1-2; 8 positions agree with TRBD1. Germline lookup yields CDR1 SGHAT and CDR2 FQNNGV. The CDR3 is 14 amino acids. V gave up 5 bases and J gave up 7 bases; unmatched junction bases: 9. CDR3 region: CASSHGTGIGGYTF. The CDR3 nucleotides are TGTGCCAGCAGCCACGGGACAGGAATAGGTGGCTACACCTTC.

This sequence joins TRBV15 and TRBJ2-1; D uncertain. V was trimmed by 0 bases and J by 1 base, leaving 7 bases between them. CDR3 length equals 15 residues. The germline V gene encodes CDR1 LNHNV and CDR2 YYDKDF (reference sequence). CDR3 sequence reads: CATSRDGFSYNEQFF. The CDR3, as DNA: TGTGCCACCAGCAGAGATGGGTTTTCCTACAATGAGCAGTTCTTC.

J is TRBJ2-5 and V is TRBV4-1; D gene ambiguous. The germline CDR1 and CDR2 sequences are MGHRA and YSYEKL. The V gene lost 0 bases and the J gene lost 7 bases, with 12 bases spanning the gap. The CDR3 is 14 amino acids. The CDR3 nucleotides are TGCGCCAGCAGCCAAGAATGGGCCAAAGGGACCCAGTACTTC. It is translated as CASSQEWAKGTQYF.

The V gene is TRBV29-1, the J gene TRBJ2-7; TRBD2 matches at 7 bases. Per germline, CDR1 SQVTM and CDR2 ANQGSEA. J lost 3 bases, V lost 1 base, and 6 bases had no gene match. The CDR3 loop spans 14 amino acids. CDR3: CSVEGEGLGYEQYF. The CDR3, as DNA: TGCAGCGTTGAAGGGGAGGGGTTAGGCTACGAGCAGTACTTC.

This clonotype has a handful of counts. V and J are TRBV7-3 and TRBJ2-1; either TRBD1 or TRBD2 may supply D (5 bases each). Germline V gives CDR1 SGHTA, CDR2 FQGTGA. With 5 bases removed from V and 4 bases from J, the gap between germline ends came to 21 bases. The CDR3 length is 17 residues. The CDR3 DNA sequence: TGTGCCAGCAGCCCGTACCGGGACCCCCAAAATTACAATGAGCAGTTCTTC. Translated, it gives CASSPYRDPQNYNEQFF.

The table lists this clonotype with a few counts. V is TRBV2 and J is TRBJ2-2; 8 positions agree with TRBD1. This CDR3 spans 17 amino acids. The trim removed 1 base at V and 5 bases at J, leaving 9 bases unmatched. CDR1 is SNHLY, CDR2 FYNNEI, per germline. In DNA, the CDR3 is TGTGCCAGCAGTGAAGGGACAGGGTCTATGAAGACCGGGGAGCTGTTTTTT. This encodes CASSEGTGSMKTGELFF.